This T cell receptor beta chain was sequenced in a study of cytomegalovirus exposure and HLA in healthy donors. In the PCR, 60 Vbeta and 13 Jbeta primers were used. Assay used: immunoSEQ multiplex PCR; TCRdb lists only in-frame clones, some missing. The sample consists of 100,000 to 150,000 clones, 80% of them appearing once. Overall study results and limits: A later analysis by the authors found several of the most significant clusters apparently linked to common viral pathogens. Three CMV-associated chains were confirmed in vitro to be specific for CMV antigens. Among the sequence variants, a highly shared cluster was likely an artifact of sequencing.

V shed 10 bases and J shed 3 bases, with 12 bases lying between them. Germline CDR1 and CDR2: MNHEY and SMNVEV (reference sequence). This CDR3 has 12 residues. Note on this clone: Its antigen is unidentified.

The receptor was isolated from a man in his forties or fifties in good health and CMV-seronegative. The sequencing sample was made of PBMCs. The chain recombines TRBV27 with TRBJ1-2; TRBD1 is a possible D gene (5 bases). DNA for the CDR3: TGTGCCACCTATCGGGACTACTATGGCTACACCTTC. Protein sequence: CATYRDYYGYTF.